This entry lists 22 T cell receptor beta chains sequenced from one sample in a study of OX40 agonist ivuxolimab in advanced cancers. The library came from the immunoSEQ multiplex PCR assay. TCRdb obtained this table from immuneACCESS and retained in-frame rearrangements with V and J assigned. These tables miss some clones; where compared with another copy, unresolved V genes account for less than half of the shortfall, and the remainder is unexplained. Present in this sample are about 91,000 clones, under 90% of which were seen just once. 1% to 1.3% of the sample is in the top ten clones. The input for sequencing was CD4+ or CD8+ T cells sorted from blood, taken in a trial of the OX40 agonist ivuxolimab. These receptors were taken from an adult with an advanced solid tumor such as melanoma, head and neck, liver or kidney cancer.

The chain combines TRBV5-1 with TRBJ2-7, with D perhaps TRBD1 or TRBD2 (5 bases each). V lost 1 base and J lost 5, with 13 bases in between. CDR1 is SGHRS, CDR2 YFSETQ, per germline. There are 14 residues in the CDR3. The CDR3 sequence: CASSLPRQGDEQYF. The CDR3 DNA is TGCGCCAGCAGCTTGCCGCGGCAGGGAGACGAGCAGTACTTC.

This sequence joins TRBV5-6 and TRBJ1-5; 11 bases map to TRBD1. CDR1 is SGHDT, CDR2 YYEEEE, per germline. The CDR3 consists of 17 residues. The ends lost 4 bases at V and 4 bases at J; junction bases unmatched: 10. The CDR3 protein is CASSPREGDRGNQPQHF. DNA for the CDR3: TGTGCCAGCAGCCCCCGGGAGGGGGACAGGGGGAATCAGCCCCAGCATTTT. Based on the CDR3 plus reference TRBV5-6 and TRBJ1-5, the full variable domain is DAGVTQSPTHLIKTRGQQVTLRCSPKSGHDTVSWYQQALGQGPQFIFQYYEEEERQRGNFPDRFSGHQFPNYSSELNVNALLLGDSALYLCASSPREGDRGNQPQHFGDGTRLSIL.

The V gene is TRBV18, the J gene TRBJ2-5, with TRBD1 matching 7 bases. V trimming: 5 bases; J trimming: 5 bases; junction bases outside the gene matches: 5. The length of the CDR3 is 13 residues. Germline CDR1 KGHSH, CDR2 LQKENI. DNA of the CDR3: TGTGCCAGCTCAACCGAGGGGGCTGAGACCCAGTACTTC. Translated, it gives CASSTEGAETQYF.

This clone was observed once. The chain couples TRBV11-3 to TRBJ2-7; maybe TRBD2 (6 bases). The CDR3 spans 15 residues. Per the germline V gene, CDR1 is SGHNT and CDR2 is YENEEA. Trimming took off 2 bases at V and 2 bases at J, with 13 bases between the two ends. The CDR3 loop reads CASSLKTGETYEQYF. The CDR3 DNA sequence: TGTGCCAGCAGCTTAAAGACGGGGGAAACCTACGAGCAGTACTTC.

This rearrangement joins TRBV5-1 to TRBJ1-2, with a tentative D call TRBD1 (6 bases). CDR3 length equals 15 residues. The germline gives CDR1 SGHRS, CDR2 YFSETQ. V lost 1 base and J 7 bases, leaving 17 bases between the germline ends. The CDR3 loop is CASSLPLSGAGGYTF. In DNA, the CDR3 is TGCGCCAGCAGCTTGCCCCTCTCAGGGGCGGGTGGCTACACCTTC. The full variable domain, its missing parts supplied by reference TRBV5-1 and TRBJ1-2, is KAGVTQTPRYLIKTRGQQVTLSCSPISGHRSVSWYQQTPGQGLQFLFEYFSETQRNKGNFPGRFSGRQFSNSRSEMNVSTLELGDSALYLCASSLPLSGAGGYTFGSGTRLTVV.

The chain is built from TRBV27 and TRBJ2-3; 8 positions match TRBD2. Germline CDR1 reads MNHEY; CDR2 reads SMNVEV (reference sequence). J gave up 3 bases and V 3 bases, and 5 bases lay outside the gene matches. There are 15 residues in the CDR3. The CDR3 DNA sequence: TGTGCCAGCAGTTTTGGGACTAGGAAAACAGATACGCAGTATTTT. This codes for CASSFGTRKTDTQYF.

The CDR3 spells CASSQGDNPGHEAFF. CDR3 bases: TGTGCCAGCTCACAGGGGGACAATCCCGGCCATGAAGCTTTCTTT. The genes are TRBV18 and TRBJ1-1; TRBD1 might be the D (6 bases). Deletions cut 4 bases from V and 7 bases from J, with 19 bases between. Germline V lookup: CDR1 KGHSH, CDR2 LQKENI. CDR3 length: 15 residues.

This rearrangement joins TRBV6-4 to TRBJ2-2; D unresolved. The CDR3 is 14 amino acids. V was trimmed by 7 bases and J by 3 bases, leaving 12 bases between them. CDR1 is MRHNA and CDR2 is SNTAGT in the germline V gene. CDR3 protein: CASKLQPDTGELFF. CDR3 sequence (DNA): TGTGCCAGCAAGTTGCAGCCTGACACCGGGGAGCTGTTTTTT.

In DNA form, the CDR3 reads TGTGCCAGCACCATAGGGGAGCATGGTCAGTCCTACGAGCAGTACGTC. Its protein is CASTIGEHGQSYEQYV. The chain couples TRBV9 to TRBJ2-7; D assignment may be TRBD1 or TRBD2 (5 bases each). This CDR3 region has 16 residues. V lost 6 bases, J lost 1 base, and 20 bases lay in between. The V gene's germline CDR1 is SGDLS and CDR2 YYNGEE.

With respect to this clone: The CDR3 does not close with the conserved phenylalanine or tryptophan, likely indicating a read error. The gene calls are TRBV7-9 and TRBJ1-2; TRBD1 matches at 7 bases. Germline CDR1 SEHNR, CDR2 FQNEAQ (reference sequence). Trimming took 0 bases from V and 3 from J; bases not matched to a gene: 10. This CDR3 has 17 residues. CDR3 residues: CASSLARQGGDHYGYTS. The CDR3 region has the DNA TGTGCCAGCAGCTTAGCGCGCCAAGGGGGCGATCACTATGGCTACACCTCC.

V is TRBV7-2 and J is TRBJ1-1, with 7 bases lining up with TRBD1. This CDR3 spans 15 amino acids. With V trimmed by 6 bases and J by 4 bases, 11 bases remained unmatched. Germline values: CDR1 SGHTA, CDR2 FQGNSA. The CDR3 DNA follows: TGTGCCAGCAGTCGAGAAACAGGGGCTATCACTGAAGCTTTCTTT. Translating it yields CASSRETGAITEAFF.

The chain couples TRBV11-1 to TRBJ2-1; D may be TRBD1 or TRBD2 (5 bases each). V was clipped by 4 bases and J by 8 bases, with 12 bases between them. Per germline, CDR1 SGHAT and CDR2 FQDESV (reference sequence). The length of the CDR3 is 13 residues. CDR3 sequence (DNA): TGTGCCAGCAGCTCCTGGGGGAGCCATGAGCAGTTCTTC. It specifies CASSSWGSHEQFF.

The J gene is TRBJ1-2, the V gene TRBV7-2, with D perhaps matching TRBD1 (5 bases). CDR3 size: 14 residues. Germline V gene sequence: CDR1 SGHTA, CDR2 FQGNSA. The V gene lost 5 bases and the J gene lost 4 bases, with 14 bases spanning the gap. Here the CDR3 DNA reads TGTGCCAGCAGCCGTACATCAGGGCTCTATGGCTACACCTTC. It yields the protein CASSRTSGLYGYTF.

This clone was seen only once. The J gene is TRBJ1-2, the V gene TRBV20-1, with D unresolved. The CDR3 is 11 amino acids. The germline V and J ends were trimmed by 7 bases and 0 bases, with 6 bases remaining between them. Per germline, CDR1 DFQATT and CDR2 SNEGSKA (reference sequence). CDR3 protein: CSGDSNYGYTF. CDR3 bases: TGCAGTGGGGATTCTAACTATGGCTACACCTTC.

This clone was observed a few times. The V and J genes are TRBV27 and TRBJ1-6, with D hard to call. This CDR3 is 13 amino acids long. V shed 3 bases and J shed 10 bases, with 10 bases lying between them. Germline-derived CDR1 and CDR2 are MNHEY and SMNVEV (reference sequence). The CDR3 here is CASSFNKDSPLHF. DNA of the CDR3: TGTGCCAGCAGTTTTAACAAGGACTCACCCCTCCACTTT.

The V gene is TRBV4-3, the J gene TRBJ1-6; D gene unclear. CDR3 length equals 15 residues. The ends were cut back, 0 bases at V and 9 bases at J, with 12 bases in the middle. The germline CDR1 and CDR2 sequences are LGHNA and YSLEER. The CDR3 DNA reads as TGCGCCAGCAGCCAAGATTGGAATCTAGCTTCACCCCTCCACTTT. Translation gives CASSQDWNLASPLHF.

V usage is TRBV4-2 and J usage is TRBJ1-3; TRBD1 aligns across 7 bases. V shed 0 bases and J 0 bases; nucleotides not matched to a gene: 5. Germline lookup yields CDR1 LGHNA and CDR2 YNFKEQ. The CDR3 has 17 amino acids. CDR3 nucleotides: TGTGCCAGCAGCCAAGATCCGACAGGGAGCTCTGGAAACACCATATATTTT. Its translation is CASSQDPTGSSGNTIYF.

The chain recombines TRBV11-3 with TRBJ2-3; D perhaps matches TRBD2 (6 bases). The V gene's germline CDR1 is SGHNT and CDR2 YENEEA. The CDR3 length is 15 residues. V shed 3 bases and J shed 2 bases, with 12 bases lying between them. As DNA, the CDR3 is TGTGCCAGCAGCTTCCAAGGCGGGAACACAGATACGCAGTATTTT. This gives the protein CASSFQGGNTDTQYF.

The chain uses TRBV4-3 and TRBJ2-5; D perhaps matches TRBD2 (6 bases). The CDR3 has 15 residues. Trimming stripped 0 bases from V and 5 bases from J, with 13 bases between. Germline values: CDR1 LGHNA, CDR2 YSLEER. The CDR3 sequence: CASSQDWRGGETQYF. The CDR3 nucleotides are TGCGCCAGCAGCCAAGATTGGCGGGGTGGGGAGACCCAGTACTTC.

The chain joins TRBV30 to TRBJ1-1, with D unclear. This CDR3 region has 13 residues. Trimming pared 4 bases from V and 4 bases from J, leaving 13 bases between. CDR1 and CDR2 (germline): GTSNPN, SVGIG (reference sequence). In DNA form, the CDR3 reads TGTGCCTGGAAAGTCGCTCGGTTCACTGAAGCTTTCTTT. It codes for CAWKVARFTEAFF.

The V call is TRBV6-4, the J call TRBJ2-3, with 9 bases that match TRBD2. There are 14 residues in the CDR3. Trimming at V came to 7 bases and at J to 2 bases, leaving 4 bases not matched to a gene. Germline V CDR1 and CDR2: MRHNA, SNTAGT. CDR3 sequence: CASKAGGDTDTQYF. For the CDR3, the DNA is TGTGCCAGCAAAGCGGGGGGTGACACAGATACGCAGTATTTT.

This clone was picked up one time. This CDR3 is CASSPQGGSNSPLHF. The CDR3 nucleotides read TGCGCCAGCAGCCCCCAAGGGGGGAGTAATTCACCCCTCCACTTT. This chain uses TRBV5-1 with TRBJ1-6; tentative D call: TRBD1 (6 bases). Trimming removed 4 bases from V and 6 bases from J, with 14 bases in between. CDR1 is SGHRS and CDR2 is YFSETQ in the germline V gene. The CDR3 runs to 15 residues.